This T cell receptor (beta chain) was recorded in a study of shared clonotypes between healthy human individuals. Recent vaccinations or acute infections were absent in the healthy HIV-negative adult donors. The table came from immunoSEQ multiplex PCR; TCRdb's copy has only in-frame clones and leaves some out. The sample lists 70,000 to 95,000 clones, 62% occurring once. The CDR3 spans 12 residues. Per the germline V gene, CDR1 is SNHLY and CDR2 is FYNNEI. V shed 9 bases and J shed 5 bases, with 13 bases lying between them. The receptor was derived from a man between 25 and 39 years old in good health. The chain uses TRBV2 and TRBJ2-5; D tentatively reads TRBD1 or TRBD2 (5 bases each). Specimen: memory CD8+ T cells sorted from blood. Stated subset: CD45RO+ cells pooled with CCR7-negative TemRA cells. CDR3 loop: CASQGPGETQYF. CDR3 coding DNA: TGTGCCAGTCAGGGACCGGGGGAGACCCAGTACTTC. Drawing the rest from reference TRBV2 and TRBJ2-5, the complete variable domain is EPEVTQTPSHQVTQMGQEVILRCVPISNHLYFYWYRQILGQKVEFLVSFYNNEISEKSEIFDDQFSVERPDGSNFTLKIRSTKLEDSAMYFCASQGPGETQYFGPGTRLLVL.